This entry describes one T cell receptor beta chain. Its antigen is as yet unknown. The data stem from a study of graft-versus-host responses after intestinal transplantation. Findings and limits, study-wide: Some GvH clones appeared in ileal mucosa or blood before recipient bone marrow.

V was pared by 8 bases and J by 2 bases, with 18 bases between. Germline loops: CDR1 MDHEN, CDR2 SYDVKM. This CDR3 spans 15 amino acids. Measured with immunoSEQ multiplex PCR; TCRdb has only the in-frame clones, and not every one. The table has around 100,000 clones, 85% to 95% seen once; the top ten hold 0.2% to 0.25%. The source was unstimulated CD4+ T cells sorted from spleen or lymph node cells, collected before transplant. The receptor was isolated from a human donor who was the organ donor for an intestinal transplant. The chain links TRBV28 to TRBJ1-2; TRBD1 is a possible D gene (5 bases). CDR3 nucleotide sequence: TGTGCCAGCGGGGGTAGGGGAGAGTTCAACTATGGCTACACCTTC. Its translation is CASGGRGEFNYGYTF.